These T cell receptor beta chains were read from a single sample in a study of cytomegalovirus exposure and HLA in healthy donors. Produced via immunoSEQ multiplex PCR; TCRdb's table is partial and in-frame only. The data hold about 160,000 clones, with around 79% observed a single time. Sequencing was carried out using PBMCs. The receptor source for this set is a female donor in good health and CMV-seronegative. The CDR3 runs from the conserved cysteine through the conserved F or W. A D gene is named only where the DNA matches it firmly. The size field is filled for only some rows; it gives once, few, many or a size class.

DNA: TGTGCCAGTAGGCCATCGGCGGCTGACTATGGCTACACCTTC
CDR3: CASRPSAADYGYTF
D: .
J: TRBJ1-2
size: few
length: 14
V: TRBV19

DNA: TGTGCCTGGAGTGGAACTCATGAAGACAGGGGGGGCTACGAGCAGTACTTC
CDR3: CAWSGTHEDRGGYEQYF
D: TRBD1
J: TRBJ2-7
size: .
length: 17
V: TRBV30

DNA: TGTGCCAAGCGAGAGGGGACAGGTCGACAAAACACCATATATTTT
CDR3: CAKREGTGRQNTIYF
D: .
J: TRBJ1-3
size: .
length: 15
V: TRBV21-1

DNA: TGTGCCTGGAGGAGGAGGCGGGGGGGGACAGATACGCAGTATTTT
CDR3: CAWRRRRGGTDTQYF
D: TRBD2
J: TRBJ2-3
size: once
length: 15
V: TRBV30

DNA: TGTGCCAGCACTGAGGGGACTAGCGTGACAGATACGCAGTATTTT
CDR3: CASTEGTSVTDTQYF
D: TRBD2
J: TRBJ2-3
size: .
length: 15
V: TRBV2

DNA: TGTGCCAGCAGTGGGGCACGGACCTACGAGCAGTACTTC
CDR3: CASSGARTYEQYF
D: .
J: TRBJ2-7
size: .
length: 13
V: TRBV6-1

DNA: TGTGCCAGCAGCTTAGGACAGGAAGGCGCTGTTGGAAACACCATATATTTT
CDR3: CASSLGQEGAVGNTIYF
D: .
J: TRBJ1-3
size: .
length: 17
V: TRBV7-6

DNA: TGTGCCATCAATGGACAGGGGAACGAGCAGTACTTC
CDR3: CAINGQGNEQYF
D: TRBD1
J: TRBJ2-7
size: .
length: 12
V: TRBV10-3

DNA: TGCGCCAGCAGCCAGGAAGGGGGTTCCTATGGCTACACCTTC
CDR3: CASSQEGGSYGYTF
D: .
J: TRBJ1-2
size: .
length: 14
V: TRBV4-3

DNA: TGTGCCAGCAGTTTGAACATCGGGGAGCTGTTTTTT
CDR3: CASSLNIGELFF
D: .
J: TRBJ2-2
size: .
length: 12
V: TRBV28

DNA: TGTGCCAGCTTCGAACAGGGAATTCGTGAAGCTTTCTTT
CDR3: CASFEQGIREAFF
D: .
J: TRBJ1-1
size: .
length: 13
V: TRBV6-6

DNA: TGTGCCAGCAGCTTGGGGGAGGGTAGAAGGCCCCAGCATTTT
CDR3: CASSLGEGRRPQHF
D: .
J: TRBJ1-5
size: .
length: 14
V: TRBV5-6

DNA: TGTGCCAGCAGTTTATGGACCTCTAGTTTGGAGAATGAGCAGTTCTTC
CDR3: CASSLWTSSLENEQFF
D: .
J: TRBJ2-1
size: .
length: 16
V: TRBV28

DNA: TGTGCCAGCAGCTTGGACAAGATTAGTAGTACGCAGTATTTT
CDR3: CASSLDKISSTQYF
D: .
J: TRBJ2-3
size: .
length: 14
V: TRBV11-3

DNA: TGCGCCAGCAGCTCGGGACTAGCCGAGCAGTACTTC
CDR3: CASSSGLAEQYF
D: TRBD2
J: TRBJ2-7
size: .
length: 12
V: TRBV5-1

DNA: TGTGCCAGCAGTGAAAGGACCAGGGGGCGCGGCTACACCTTC
CDR3: CASSERTRGRGYTF
D: TRBD1
J: TRBJ1-2
size: .
length: 14
V: TRBV2